This T cell receptor (beta chain) was recorded in a study of shared clonotypes between healthy human individuals. Findings and limits, study-wide: Larger estimated richness was generally seen in naive subsets than in memory subsets.

On this clone itself: The antigen is not known.

Data came from immunoSEQ multiplex PCR; TCRdb stores just in-frame clones and leaves some out. The repertoire holds some 100,000 clones, with over 65% as singletons. Sequenced material: memory CD8+ T cells sorted from blood. Subset of the sample: CD45RO+ cells pooled with CCR7-negative TemRA cells. The TCR sequence derives from a woman aged 25 to 39 in good health.

CDR3 coding DNA: TGTGCCAACAGACCACGCGGACAGTTGAACACTGAAGCTTTCTTT. It translates to CANRPRGQLNTEAFF. The chain is built from TRBV2 and TRBJ1-1; tentative D call: TRBD1 (6 bases). Germline CDR1 reads SNHLY; CDR2 reads FYNNEI. Trimming took 10 bases from V and 0 from J, leaving 18 bases between them. There are 15 residues in the CDR3.